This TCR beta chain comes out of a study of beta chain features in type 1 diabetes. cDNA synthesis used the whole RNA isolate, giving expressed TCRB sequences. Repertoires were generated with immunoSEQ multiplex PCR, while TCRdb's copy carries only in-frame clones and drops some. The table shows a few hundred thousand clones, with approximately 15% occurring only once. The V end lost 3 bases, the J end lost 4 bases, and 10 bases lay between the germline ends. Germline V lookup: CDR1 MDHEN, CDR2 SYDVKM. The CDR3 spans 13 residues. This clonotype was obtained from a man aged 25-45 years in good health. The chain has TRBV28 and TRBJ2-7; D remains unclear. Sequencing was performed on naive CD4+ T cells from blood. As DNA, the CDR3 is TGTGCCAGCAGTTTCCCGGGCGGTTACGAGCAGTACGTC. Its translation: CASSFPGGYEQYV.